A selection of T cell receptor beta chains follows, all from one sample in a study of CD8 T cells in ankylosing spondylitis. MiXCR was run by TCRdb on the 5' RACE reads, yielding one entry per CDR3 protein. The data show 470,000 or so distinct CDR3 sequences, roughly a quarter seen once. Input material: blood, either unsorted or a sorted T cell fraction (not recorded which). The source is a male donor with ankylosing spondylitis. The CDR3 runs from the conserved cysteine through the conserved F or W. A D gene is named only where the DNA matches it firmly. The size field is filled for only some rows; it gives once, few, many or a size class.

TRBV5-1	TRBJ2-5	.	TRBD1	TGCGCCAGCAGCTTGGAGCCAGGGGGTCAAGAGACCCAGTACTTC	CASSLEPGGQETQYF
TRBV5-1	TRBJ2-7	many	TRBD1	TGCGCCAGCACCGGGACAGAGTCCTACGAGCAGTACTTC	CASTGTESYEQYF
TRBV12-3/TRBV12-4	TRBJ1-1	few	.	TGTGCCAGCAGTCCTCGGGGGGGGTCGGTCACTGAAGCTTTCTTT	CASSPRGGSVTEAFF
TRBV7-8	TRBJ2-6	.	.	TGTGCCAGCAGCCCCCCGGCTGTCACTGGGGCCAACGTCCTGACTTTC	CASSPPAVTGANVLTF
TRBV2	TRBJ1-1	few	TRBD1	TGTGCCAGCAGGGCGGGACAGTTGAACACTGAAGCTTTCTTT	CASRAGQLNTEAFF
TRBV15	TRBJ2-4	.	TRBD2	TGTGCCACCAGCAGAGATCGGCCTAGCGGAGCCAAAAACATTCAGTACTTC	CATSRDRPSGAKNIQYF
TRBV2	TRBJ1-5	many	TRBD1	TGTGCCAGCAGTGGGACAGGGGGCGCAGAGCCCCAGCATTTT	CASSGTGGAEPQHF
TRBV12-5	TRBJ1-1	.	.	TGTGCTAGTGGTTCCCTACCCCCGGGACCAGGTGAAGCTTTCTTT	CASGSLPPGPGEAFF
TRBV5-5	TRBJ1-2	.	.	TGTGCCAGCAGCTTGACAGGGTTGGAACTCTATGGCTACACCTTC	CASSLTGLELYGYTF
TRBV7-9	TRBJ1-5	few	.	TGTGCCAGCAGACGGGCCGCGGATCAGCCCCAGCATTTT	CASRRAADQPQHF
TRBV27	TRBJ2-1	.	TRBD1	TGTGCCAGCAGTCCGACTAGGGCAGGGGGCTTAAGAAATGAGCAGTTCTTC	CASSPTRAGGLRNEQFF
TRBV12-3/TRBV12-4	TRBJ1-5	.	.	TGTGCCAGCAGAGCGACAGGAGGGGCAAATCAGCCCCAGCATTTT	CASRATGGANQPQHF
TRBV7-2	TRBJ1-5	.	TRBD1	TGTGCCAGCAGCTTAGGGCAGGGGGCCGTCGGCAATCAGCCCCAGCATTTT	CASSLGQGAVGNQPQHF
TRBV5-1	TRBJ2-5	.	.	TGCGCCAGCAGCACGGGACCCGCAGAGACCCAGTACTTC	CASSTGPAETQYF
TRBV5-1	TRBJ2-2	few	TRBD2	TGCGCCAGCAGCTTGGCCCTAGCGGGAGCACGTACCGGGGAGCTGTTTTTT	CASSLALAGARTGELFF
TRBV20-1	TRBJ2-3	.	.	TGCAGTGCAGACTTGGGGGGAGGACCCACAGATACGCAGTATTTT	CSADLGGGPTDTQYF
TRBV5-1	TRBJ2-5	few	.	TGCGCCAGCAGCTTGGGCCCTAGCGCAGAGACCCAGTACTTC	CASSLGPSAETQYF
TRBV18	TRBJ2-1	.	TRBD2	TGTGCCAGCTCACCGGGACTAGCGGGAAGCAATGAGCAGTTCTTC	CASSPGLAGSNEQFF
TRBV5-1	TRBJ2-2	once	TRBD1	TGCGCCAGCAGCTTGGTTTTGGGGGACAGCGTCGGGGAGCTGTTTTTT	CASSLVLGDSVGELFF
TRBV20-1	TRBJ2-2	.	.	TGCAGTGCCGTTCGGCGGGCCATCTCGAACACCGGGGAGCTGTTTTTT	CSAVRRAISNTGELFF
TRBV7-9	TRBJ2-1	few	.	TGTGCCAGCAGCCTAGGGGCCTACATTGAGCAGTTCTTC	CASSLGAYIEQFF
TRBV5-1	TRBJ2-7	few	.	TGCGCCAGCAGCTTGTTGAAGACAGGCAACTCCTACGAGCAGTACTTC	CASSLLKTGNSYEQYF